This T cell receptor (beta chain) originates from a study of cytomegalovirus exposure and HLA in healthy donors listed by TCRdb under 2017. For the wider study: An earlier analysis of roughly 500 of the donors reported roughly 300 Gb of sequence data and 117 million unique TCR beta sequences from 190 million or so T cells. An early release that covered roughly 600 HLA-typed donors contained around 300 gigabases of sequencing data and approximately 85 million unique TCR sequences. Of the roughly 390 genotyped donors, over 65% fell in the genetic ancestry cluster associated with self-reported Caucasian donors. The study aimed to test whether signatures of past pathogen exposure could be identified by cataloging public T cell receptors. The study profiled the T cell repertoires of approximately 700 subjects by immunosequencing and related them to cytomegalovirus serostatus. Besides the first cohort of about 730 subjects, a separate validation cohort made up of roughly 130 different subjects was used. To predict cytomegalovirus infection status, the study brought together high-throughput TCR immunosequencing, statistical association of individual TCRs with disease status, and machine learning. A later analysis re-examined previously published TCR beta repertoires from more than 550 donors and added high-resolution HLA genotyping to investigate patterns of TCR occurrence. The later analysis used no new phenotypic data to find candidate immune exposures, relying instead on TCR beta sequences and their occurrence across donors. In an earlier analysis of roughly 540 of the donors, high-throughput TCR beta sequencing was used to judge whether each TCR beta V gene segment behaved as functional or pseudogenic. Donor age, sex, ethnicity and CMV serostatus were compiled together with the repertoire data. Genome-wide SNP genotypes for about three fifths of the roughly 670 donors were used in a later genetic analysis, which treated that subset as a discovery cohort. Every repertoire in the discovery cohort had been generated on one and the same sequencing platform. Both class I and class II loci were covered by HLA typing, at four-digit resolution. The number of typed donors differed by locus: about 629-630 for A, B, C, DRB1 and DQB1; 500 to 550 for DQA1; roughly 600 for DPA1; and about 450 for DPB1. Several DR-DQ haplotypes were treated as single units for association and clustering because of strong linkage in the cohort. On average, around 240,000 unique TCR beta nucleotide sequences were sequenced per donor among a few hundred genotyped donors of the cohort, with roughly 18% of those sequences being non-productive.

From the cysteine through the phenylalanine, the CDR3 covers 14 amino acids. Here the CDR3 DNA is all that survives: 42 bases in frame from base 1. V sheds 0 bases and J sheds 6 bases, leaving 8 bases between their ends. The germline V gene encodes CDR1 MNHEY and CDR2 SMNVEV (reference sequence). The cohort was made up of around 720 healthy bone marrow donors. Cohort members were all nominally healthy when sampled, although unrecorded immune exposures were likely present. The donor was CMV seronegative and belonged to the group of 352 seronegative cohort members. Every donor gave a peripheral blood sample, and the peripheral blood mononuclear cells from that sample were used for TCR beta sequencing. The Qiagen DNeasy Blood Extraction Kit was used to extract genomic DNA from the blood cell samples. The library came from the immunoSEQ multiplex PCR assay. For the multiplex PCR, a mixture combining 60 forward primers for TCR Vbeta segments and 13 reverse primers for TCR Jbeta segments was used. The CDR3 region of rearranged TCR beta genes was amplified from genomic DNA with a multiplex PCR assay. Amplified TCR beta libraries were sequenced as 87-base-pair reads on the Illumina HiSeq System. Under the source paper's analysis protocol: A later analysis counted tens of millions of unique TCR beta chains across the 666 repertoires, and some 12 million of these chains were shared by at least two donors. To remove PCR and sequencing errors, raw reads were error-corrected and collapsed into unique sequences using a nearest-neighbor algorithm that merged closely related sequences. Alignment of CDR3 sequences to IMGT reference sequences was used to assign V, D and J gene segments. For a sequence to be retained, at least a six-nucleotide match to both a V gene segment and a J gene segment was required. A rearrangement was called productive if the CDR3 had no stop codons and remained in frame with V and J, and every other rearrangement was called non-productive. CDR3 was defined according to IMGT convention as the region running from the second conserved V-encoded cysteine to the conserved J-encoded phenylalanine. Sequences without an unambiguous match to a single V gene segment were excluded from the earlier analysis of 500 to 700 of the donors. An earlier analysis of 587 of the donors classified V segments as functional when productive rearrangements were above 56.7% and as segregating when the standard deviation between donors was above 5%. A statistical classification framework was built for diagnosing cytomegalovirus status from the catalog of TCR beta chain sequences. A later analysis assigned V and J genes by comparing TCR nucleotide sequences with IMGT/GENE-DB human TR gene sequences. The TCRdist pipeline was used in a later analysis to assign CDR3 sequences and most-parsimonious VDJ recombination scenarios. In a later analysis, every TCR beta chain was defined by the combination of its CDR3 amino acid sequence and its V-gene family, and reads without a unique V-gene family were dropped. A later analysis removed nearly 600 highly shared, low-generation-probability nucleotide sequences to deal with suspected cross-contamination and a sequencing artifact. A later analysis calculated a clonal expansion index for each public chain from normalized within-repertoire ranks of inferred template counts. In a later analysis, generation probabilities were computed with a VDJ recombination model fitted to out-of-frame rearrangements, and the resulting probabilities were checked against IGoR. Hypergeometric tests were used in a later analysis to score TCR-TCR, TCR-HLA and TCR-CMV co-occurrence, with a repertoire-size bias correction applied to the TCR pairs. To estimate false discovery rates, a later analysis permuted the HLA or CMV assignments 20 times. In a later analysis, co-occurring TCRs were grouped with DBSCAN, and TCRdist sequence similarity was added when clustering was performed within HLA-allele-positive subsets. Repertoires with fewer than 30,000 or more than 120,000 public chains were left out of co-occurrence clustering, as were five repertoires with anomalous nucleotide sharing. The table was pulled from immuneACCESS by TCRdb, which kept in-frame rearrangements only. Such tables lose some clones; where checked, under half of the loss comes from unresolved V genes, and the rest has no known cause. V and J calls plus clone size are reproduced from that table; the DNA served to infer D and trimming. The sample table holds under 200,000 clones, of which roughly 74% were seen once. The ten biggest clones cover more than 4% of the sample.

Remarks on this clone: There is no known antigen for this receptor. Base quality data are lacking; no much larger clone is found one base away.

Overall study outcomes, separate from this receptor: A later analysis found that HLA-associated TCR beta chains were more clonally expanded and had lower generation probabilities than equally common non-associated chains. The study listed 150 to 200 TCR beta chains as associated with cytomegalovirus. In a later analysis, the rate of TCR association differed among HLA loci, with DRB1 alleles having the most associated TCRs and HLA-C alleles having the fewest. Across donors, most TCR sequences were observed very rarely, whereas some public TCRs were present in many individuals. Linkage disequilibrium might explain the correlated functional status among segregating V segments, but an unknown experimental factor could not be excluded. A further reported finding was that TCR beta sequences accurately predicted the HLA-A and HLA-B alleles for most subjects in the first cohort. Presence/absence analyses assumed roughly uniform sequencing depth across donors, an assumption that may not hold. The 87-base-pair reads could not distinguish some IMGT-functional V segments, including TRBV6-2 and TRBV6-3, so those segments were excluded. Most CMV-associated TCR beta chains appeared to be HLA-restricted in a later analysis, and the HLA associations seemed to be driven largely by CMV exposure. Because some donors lacked HLA typing at each locus, the association tests relied only on the typed subset. V-gene and J-gene trimming of TCR beta chains was associated with a missense DCLRE1C variant in a later genetic analysis, and the association was replicated in an independent cohort. The sequencing pipeline was judged likely to have produced a cluster of highly shared sequence variants as a technical artifact. The classifier was reported to diagnose cytomegalovirus status with high specificity and sensitivity in both the original and validation cohorts. In an earlier analysis of some 640 of the donors, most TCR beta V segments were observed in productive rearrangements about 87% or about 30% of the time, broadly matching IMGT annotations. Assigning TCR associations to individual alleles was difficult when HLA alleles, especially DR and DQ, strongly co-occurred. Specific HLA alleles were associated with 18,000 or so TCR beta sequences at a false discovery rate of 0.05 in a later analysis. This cohort had only TCR beta chains sequenced, and the lack of alpha or paired-chain data limited which features could be detected. In a later analysis, several top co-occurrence clusters were reported to appear linked to parvovirus B19, influenza, CMV and Epstein-Barr virus. CMV serostatus was the only immune exposure information available for the cohort. The authors suggested that the approach could potentially be extended to other disease states and immunological phenotypes. In vitro tests confirmed that a few of the cytomegalovirus-associated TCR beta chains recognize cytomegalovirus antigens. A later genetic analysis reported fewer N-insertions in productive TCRs among donors in an Asian-associated ancestry cluster than the roughly 620-donor mean. Because counts were too low, about 15 rarely observed V segments, including chromosome 9 orphons, were left out of the earlier analysis of 500 to 650 of the donors.

This chain joins TRBV27 to TRBJ2-2; the D gene lacks a confident call. The source of this sequence is a male donor in good health and CMV-seronegative. Sequenced sample: PBMCs. The DNA is TGTGCCAGCAGTTTATCTCTGGCGGCCGGGGAGCTGTTTTTT. Translated, it gives CASSLSLAAGELFF.